The clone carrying this T cell receptor beta chain showed up just a few times. Its antigen is currently unknown. TCRdb ran MiXCR on the reads and lists one entry per CDR3 protein. This sample has nearly 700,000 distinct CDR3 sequences, with around 32% found just once. Trimming left V 6 bases short and J 0 bases short, with 16 bases between. The CDR3 has 15 amino acids. The germline V gene has CDR1 DFQATT and CDR2 SNEGSKA (reference sequence). The sample comes from a study of T cell repertoires in cytomegalovirus infection. The overall study: Newly reported HLA-C-restricted and thoroughly characterized HLA-B-restricted CMV epitopes were employed. From public TCR beta signatures came an indication of both CMV infection and matching HLA type. Findings of the study overall: Identification of carriers of CMV plus the relevant HLA was performed using cumulative public TCR beta family frequency. In two of eight donors, the top clonotype was HLA-C-restricted CMV-specific.

The origin of this receptor is a human donor in good health (CMV status not recorded). Some clones in this sample may be carry-over from other donors' samples. The chain recombines TRBV20-1 with TRBJ2-3, with D possibly being TRBD2 (5 bases). Sequencing used cultured PBMCs, obtained from culture after CMV antigen stimulation. CDR3 sequence reads: CSAHGLSSSTDTQYF. DNA of the CDR3: TGCAGTGCACACGGACTGTCGTCTAGCACAGATACGCAGTATTTT.